The 28 T cell receptor beta chains below all came from one sample that was sequenced in a study of T-cell reconstitution after alpha-beta-depleted transplantation in children. Library preparation (for TCRbeta) was performed with unique molecular identifiers. TCRdb recomputed calls from the PCR reads with MiXCR, one row per CDR3 protein. Of about 200,000 distinct CDR3 sequences listed, around 7.7% were seen once; the top ten hold 35% to 45%. The sample in question was PBMCs, mostly from graft donor cells, obtained 360 days after TCRalphabeta/CD19-depleted stem cell transplant. These receptors were collected from a male patient aged 2-15 years who had a stem cell transplant for acute myeloid leukemia, so the T cells may come from the graft donor.

The rearrangement links TRBV12-3 or TRBV12-4 to TRBJ2-1; perhaps TRBD2 as D (6 bases). The ends were cut back, 5 bases at V and 0 bases at J, with 11 bases in the middle. The CDR3 is made up of 15 amino acids. The CDR3 coding sequence is TGTGCCAGCAGTCGGGGGAGGAGCTCCTACAATGAGCAGTTCTTC. Its translation: CASSRGRSSYNEQFF.

This clonotype was recorded at least ten times. This chain's CDR3 is CSAGQTNTEAFF. The CDR3 region has the DNA TGCAGCGCGGGACAAACGAACACTGAAGCTTTCTTT. V is TRBV29-1 and J is TRBJ1-1; a possible D gene is TRBD1 (6 bases). Deletions cut 7 bases from V and 1 base from J, with 10 bases between. Germline CDR1 and CDR2: SQVTM and ANQGSEA. The CDR3 sequence is 12 residues long.

Concerning this clonotype: Here the CDR3 omits its conserved ending phenylalanine or tryptophan, so a read error is the likely source. The chain uses TRBV6-5 and TRBJ2-5; TRBD2 matches 9 bases. The germline CDR1 and CDR2 sequences are MNHEY and SVGAGI. V was pared by 0 bases and J by 4 bases, with 3 bases of the junction left unmatched. The CDR3 consists of 15 residues. CDR3: CASSYSASGAETQYL. The CDR3, as DNA: TGTGCCAGCAGTTACTCGGCTAGCGGGGCAGAGACCCAGTACTTA.

The J gene is TRBJ2-1, the V gene TRBV12-3 or TRBV12-4; the match to TRBD2 covers 8 bases. The CDR3 is made up of 19 amino acids. V dropped 1 base and J dropped 0; count of bases not matched to a gene: 11. The CDR3 loop reads CASSLGWLAGAGSYNEQFF. The CDR3 DNA is TGTGCCAGCAGTTTAGGATGGCTAGCGGGTGCTGGCTCCTACAATGAGCAGTTCTTC.

This clonotype was found many times. The chain links TRBV29-1 to TRBJ2-1; D tentatively reads TRBD1 or TRBD2 (5 bases each). CDR3 length: 14 amino acids. With 2 bases removed from V and 0 bases from J, the gap between germline ends came to 8 bases. Germline assignment: CDR1 SQVTM and CDR2 ANQGSEA. The CDR3 DNA reads TGCAGCGTTGAAAGAGGGGCCTCCTACAATGAGCAGTTCTTC. Translation gives CSVERGASYNEQFF.

This clonotype appeared a few times. J is TRBJ2-1 and V is TRBV5-1; D is undetermined. Trimming cost V 4 bases and J 8 bases, with 25 bases left between them. The CDR3 sequence is 17 residues long. Germline loops: CDR1 SGHRS, CDR2 YFSETQ. The CDR3 is CASSPLVGYGPYDEQFF. In nucleotides, the CDR3 is TGCGCCAGCAGCCCCCTGGTAGGGTATGGTCCGTACGATGAGCAGTTCTTC.

This clonotype was found many times. V is TRBV10-3 and J is TRBJ2-3, with D uncertain. Trimming pared 5 bases from V and 2 bases from J, leaving 8 bases between. This CDR3 is built from 13 residues. Germline values: CDR1 ENHRY, CDR2 SYGVKD. The chain's CDR3 is CAISKGTTDTQYF. Written as DNA, the CDR3 is TGTGCCATCAGTAAGGGAACCACAGATACGCAGTATTTT.

The chain is built from TRBV5-1 and TRBJ1-5; a weak D match, TRBD1 (5 bases). Trimming cost V 0 bases and J 6 bases, with 10 bases left between them. CDR3 size: 14 residues. In germline, CDR1 is SGHRS, CDR2 YFSETQ. DNA of the CDR3: TGCGCCAGCAGCTTGGAGGTAGGGGTTCAGCCCCAGCATTTT. It encodes CASSLEVGVQPQHF.

This clonotype has only a few counts. CDR3: CSAQSGKGTDTQYF. The CDR3 nucleotides read TGCAGCGCCCAGAGCGGGAAGGGTACAGATACGCAGTATTTT. This chain links TRBV29-1 with TRBJ2-3, with TRBD2 matching over 7 bases. The CDR3 extends over 14 amino acids. Germline assignment: CDR1 SQVTM and CDR2 ANQGSEA. Unmatched junction bases numbered 10, after V lost 7 bases and J lost 3 bases.

This clonotype has only a few counts. The rearrangement uses TRBV11-2 and TRBJ2-1, with 7 bases that match TRBD1. The trim removed 2 bases at V and 3 bases at J, leaving 13 bases unmatched. Germline CDR1 reads SGHAT; CDR2 reads FQNNGV. The CDR3 has 18 residues. The CDR3 DNA sequence: TGTGCCAGCAGCTTATACCTCTTCAGGACAGGTATCTACAATGAGCAGTTCTTC. Its protein product is CASSLYLFRTGIYNEQFF.

This clonotype was seen only a few times. The chain employs TRBV6-5 and TRBJ2-1; 8 nucleotides line up with TRBD2. The CDR3 covers 14 residues. CDR1 and CDR2 from the germline V gene are MNHEY and SVGAGI. Trimming at V came to 2 bases and at J to 8 bases, leaving 5 bases not matched to a gene. CDR3 sequence (DNA): TGTGCCAGCAGTTACCGGAGCGGGAGCGATGAGCAGTTCTTC. Translation gives CASSYRSGSDEQFF.

Many counts were recorded for this clonotype. V is TRBV20-1 and J is TRBJ2-7; possibly TRBD2 for D (5 bases). CDR3 size: 16 residues. Germline values: CDR1 DFQATT, CDR2 SNEGSKA (reference sequence). V was trimmed by 0 bases and J by 0 bases, leaving 15 bases between them. This CDR3 reads CSARDQVGESSYEQYF. The CDR3, as DNA: TGCAGTGCTAGAGATCAGGTGGGAGAGAGCTCCTACGAGCAGTACTTC.

This clonotype has at least ten counts. V gene TRBV12-3 or TRBV12-4 combines with J gene TRBJ2-5, with 7 bases aligning to TRBD2. Losses at the gene ends were 7 bases for V and 5 bases for J; bases not matched to a gene: 7. This CDR3 has 13 amino acids. CDR3 DNA sequence: TGTGCCAGCACTCTGCTGGGAGGGGAGACCCAGTACTTC. Translating it yields CASTLLGGETQYF.

This CDR3 is CAIRAGHLHTEANVLTF. The DNA of the CDR3 is TGTGCCATCAGAGCGGGACACCTCCATACGGAGGCCAACGTCCTGACTTTC. The chain employs TRBV10-3 and TRBJ2-6, with a tentative D call TRBD2 (7 bases). CDR3 length: 17 amino acids. With 6 bases removed from V and 6 bases from J, the gap between germline ends came to 21 bases. Germline values: CDR1 ENHRY, CDR2 SYGVKD.

This clonotype showed up just a few times. The chain couples TRBV5-1 to TRBJ2-4; D not certain. Germline CDR1 and CDR2: SGHRS and YFSETQ. This CDR3 region has 16 residues. Trimming left V 0 bases short and J 0 bases short, with 10 bases between. The CDR3 loop reads CASSLEETKAKNIQYF. The CDR3 coding sequence is TGCGCCAGCAGCTTGGAGGAGACAAAAGCCAAAAACATTCAGTACTTC.

This clonotype was seen a few times. This chain links TRBV6-1 with TRBJ2-5, with TRBD2 matching 9 bases. V lost 6 bases to trimming and J lost 4 bases; unmatched junction nucleotides: 6. The CDR3 length is 14 residues. Germline assignment: CDR1 MNHNS and CDR2 SASEGT. In DNA, the CDR3 is TGTGCCAGCAGCCTTAGCGGGAGCCCAGAGACCCAGTACTTC. Translation: CASSLSGSPETQYF.

This clonotype was detected only a few times. The chain is built from TRBV20-1 and TRBJ2-1, with TRBD2 identical over 8 bases. After removal of 1 base from V and 4 bases from J, the junction contained 6 bases not matched to a gene. Germline CDR1 is DFQATT and CDR2 is SNEGSKA (reference sequence). The CDR3 totals 15 residues. The CDR3, as DNA: TGCAGTGCTAGAGGGATACTAGCGGCGTACAATGAGCAGTTCTTC. Its protein is CSARGILAAYNEQFF.

This clonotype has only a few counts. The V gene is TRBV5-1, the J gene TRBJ2-5; 12 bases are a match to TRBD2. Germline CDR1 and CDR2: SGHRS and YFSETQ. The CDR3 spans 15 residues. Trimming took 3 bases from V and 1 from J; bases not matched to a gene: 1. The CDR3 loop is CASSWGLAGQETQYF. Here the CDR3 DNA reads TGCGCCAGCAGCTGGGGACTAGCGGGCCAAGAGACCCAGTACTTC.

The chain uses TRBV5-1 and TRBJ2-2, with TRBD1 as a possible D gene (5 bases). V was pared by 0 bases and J by 3 bases, with 12 bases between. The CDR3 runs 16 residues. Germline CDR1 and CDR2: SGHRS and YFSETQ. CDR3 in DNA: TGCGCCAGCAGCTTGGTGGATGCAGGGTACACCGGGGAGCTGTTTTTT. Amino acids: CASSLVDAGYTGELFF.

This clonotype was found many times. This chain joins TRBV20-1 and TRBJ2-5, with 8 bases aligning to TRBD1. Germline V lookup: CDR1 DFQATT, CDR2 SNEGSKA (reference sequence). The CDR3 is made up of 15 amino acids. Trimming at V came to 3 bases and at J to 4 bases, leaving 10 bases not matched to a gene. The CDR3 nucleotides read TGCAGTGCTAGCCTCAGGGGGCTCGGCTTAGAGACCCAGTACTTC. Protein sequence: CSASLRGLGLETQYF.

Only a few counts were recorded for this clonotype. The V gene is TRBV7-2, the J gene TRBJ2-2; D assignment may be TRBD1 or TRBD2 (5 bases each). CDR1 and CDR2 (germline): SGHTA, FQGNSA. Trimming removed 3 bases at V and 3 bases at J, with 8 bases between. The CDR3 covers 14 residues. CDR3 protein: CASSFGTDTGELFF. The CDR3 DNA sequence: TGTGCCAGCAGCTTCGGGACGGACACCGGGGAGCTGTTTTTT.

This clonotype occurred many times. The chain has TRBV5-1 and TRBJ2-2; D is ambiguous. Germline CDR1 and CDR2: SGHRS and YFSETQ. The CDR3 runs to 16 residues. V shed 2 bases and J shed 1 base, with 12 bases lying between them. The CDR3 nucleotides are TGCGCCAGCAGCTTACTCTCCGACATGAACACCGGGGAGCTGTTTTTT. Its protein product is CASSLLSDMNTGELFF.

This clonotype was seen only a few times. This rearrangement joins TRBV12-3 or TRBV12-4 to TRBJ1-2; possible D gene TRBD1, 6 bases. The CDR3 is 13 amino acids. Trimming cost V 8 bases and J 8 bases, with 18 bases left between them. CDR3 in amino acids: CASSRGNSRGYTF. For the CDR3, the DNA is TGTGCCAGCTCGAGGGGGAATTCGCGGGGCTACACCTTC.

This clonotype was recorded many times. The rearrangement links TRBV29-1 to TRBJ1-5; no definite D call. V lost 4 bases to trimming and J lost 1 base, with 5 bases between them. This CDR3 is built from 12 residues. The germline CDR1 and CDR2 sequences are SQVTM and ANQGSEA. CDR3 in amino acids: CSVGGSNQPQHF. CDR3 sequence (DNA): TGCAGCGTTGGTGGCAGCAATCAGCCCCAGCATTTT.

The rearrangement joins TRBV6-2 or TRBV6-3 to TRBJ1-1, with 12 bases aligning to TRBD1. CDR3 length: 15 amino acids. V lost 4 bases and J lost 10; bases outside the gene matches: 10. The germline V gene encodes CDR1 MNHEY and CDR2 SVGEGT. The CDR3 bases are TGTGCCAGCAGTTTGGACATAGGGGACAGGGGGCGAGCTTTCTTT. Its translation is CASSLDIGDRGRAFF.

This clonotype was counted only a few times. The chain employs TRBV7-9 and TRBJ2-3; D uncertain. CDR1 SEHNR and CDR2 FQNEAQ come from the germline V gene (reference sequence). The CDR3 consists of 15 residues. V shed 3 bases and J shed 4 bases, with 14 bases lying between them. DNA of the CDR3: TGTGCCAGCAGCTTTAGACCGTCCTACTCAGATACGCAGTATTTT. It is translated as CASSFRPSYSDTQYF.

This clonotype was picked up a small number of times. The chain couples TRBV12-3 or TRBV12-4 to TRBJ1-3, with D possibly matching TRBD1 (5 bases). CDR3 size: 15 residues. V lost 5 bases and J 4 bases, leaving 15 bases between the germline ends. The DNA of the CDR3 is TGTGCCAGCAGTCCCTCAGGGAAAGGAGGAAACACCATATATTTT. Protein: CASSPSGKGGNTIYF.

This clonotype was seen many times. The chain uses TRBV20-1 and TRBJ2-7, with no clear D. Germline-derived CDR1 and CDR2 are DFQATT and SNEGSKA (reference sequence). There are 13 residues in the CDR3. V was pared by 6 bases and J by 0 bases, with 12 bases between. The chain's CDR3 is CSALSASSYEQYF. CDR3 nucleotides: TGCAGTGCCTTAAGCGCCTCCTCCTACGAGCAGTACTTC.